This T cell receptor beta chain was sequenced for a study of shared clonotypes between healthy human individuals. Profiling relied on immunoSEQ multiplex PCR, and the TCRdb table lists in-frame clones only, not all of them. The sample gives about 2 million clones, roughly 94% of which show up once; 0.13% is in the top ten. The germline V gene has CDR1 MNHEY and CDR2 SMNVEV (reference sequence). This CDR3 has 15 amino acids. Trimming pared 4 bases from V and 1 base from J, leaving 12 bases between. This TCR came from a man aged 18 to 35 in good health. The source material was naive CD4+ T cells sorted from blood. Subset here: CD45RA+ positively selected. The chain is built from TRBV27 and TRBJ2-3; D not certain. The CDR3 region is CASSSTTRGTDTQYF. The CDR3 DNA follows: TGTGCCAGCAGTTCAACGACCCGGGGCACAGATACGCAGTATTTT.